A single sample gave rise to the 11 T cell receptor beta chains below, sequenced in a study of PD-L1 blockade in urothelial cancer. Assay: immunoSEQ multiplex PCR; the TCRdb copy retains only in-frame clones and omits some. This table has fewer than 80,000 clones, approximately 80% appearing once. Time point in this sample: pretreatment peripheral blood. The material sequenced was PBMCs, taken around atezolizumab (anti-PD-L1) treatment. All receptors come from a man in his sixties or seventies with urothelial cancer.

J is TRBJ2-2 and V is TRBV6-1; 15 bases align to TRBD2. The CDR3 is 15 residues long. Trimming at V came to 6 bases and at J to 6 bases, leaving 2 bases not matched to a gene. Germline-derived CDR1 and CDR2 are MNHNS and SASEGT. CDR3 coding DNA: TGTGCCAGCAGATGGACTAGCGGGAGGGCCGGGGAGCTGTTTTTT. It is translated as CASRWTSGRAGELFF.

Remarks on this clone: Additional DNA sequences in this sample encode the identical CDR3. The chain employs TRBV6-6 and TRBJ1-2; D gene uncertain. This CDR3 has 13 amino acids. Germline V gene lookup returns CDR1 MNHNY and CDR2 SVGAGI (reference sequence). V dropped 6 bases and J dropped 0 bases, with 8 bases sitting between them. CDR3 bases: TGTGCCAGCAGCCCGGGAGCTAACTATGGCTACACCTTC. Translating it yields CASSPGANYGYTF.

Turning to this clone: The germline gene is not matched at one end of the junction; a read error may be the cause. CDR3 nucleotides: TGTGCTAGCAGCTTAGGTGTGGGACTAGCGGGAGGAAGTGAGCAGTTCTTC. Translating gives CASSLGVGLAGGSEQFF. The J gene is TRBJ2-1, the V gene TRBV7-7, with TRBD2 identical over 15 bases. Germline values: CDR1 SSHAT, CDR2 FNYEAQ (reference sequence). This CDR3 is built from 17 residues.

The genes are TRBV2 and TRBJ1-5; tentatively, D is TRBD1 (5 bases). Trimming removed 5 bases from V and 4 bases from J, with 9 bases in between. This CDR3 has 13 amino acids. The germline V gene has CDR1 SNHLY and CDR2 FYNNEI. In DNA form, the CDR3 reads TGTGCCAGCAGTCCCGGGGGGAATCAGCCCCAGCATTTT. Its translation: CASSPGGNQPQHF.

The J gene is TRBJ2-7, the V gene TRBV4-1; 11 bases are a match to TRBD2. V dropped 4 bases and J dropped 1; count of bases not matched to a gene: 15. There are 19 residues in the CDR3. Germline CDR1 MGHRA, CDR2 YSYEKL. In DNA form, the CDR3 reads TGCGCCAGCAGCCCCTCCGAGGGACTAGCGGAGCCACTATCCTACGAGCAGTACTTC. It is translated as CASSPSEGLAEPLSYEQYF.

The chain has TRBV18 and TRBJ2-3, with D possibly being TRBD2 (6 bases). The germline V gene encodes CDR1 KGHSH and CDR2 LQKENI. Trimming pared 2 bases from V and 4 bases from J, leaving 16 bases between. The CDR3 loop spans 16 amino acids. The CDR3: CASSPRGRTAADTQYF. CDR3 DNA: TGTGCCAGCTCACCAAGAGGGAGGACGGCTGCAGATACGCAGTATTTT.

The chain has TRBV11-2 and TRBJ2-6; a weak D match, TRBD2 (5 bases). V gave up 1 base and J gave up 1 base, with 11 bases separating them. CDR1 is SGHAT, CDR2 FQNNGV, per germline. This CDR3 comprises 17 residues. The CDR3 is CASSLVLVVSGANVLTF. The CDR3, as DNA: TGTGCCAGCAGCTTAGTACTAGTTGTATCTGGGGCCAACGTCCTGACTTTC.

The rearrangement joins TRBV10-1 to TRBJ2-1; 10 positions match TRBD2. After removal of 3 bases from V and 1 base from J, the junction contained 6 bases not matched to a gene. Germline lookup yields CDR1 WNHNN and CDR2 SYGVQD (reference sequence). The CDR3 loop spans 17 amino acids. The CDR3 here is CASSEASGRISYNEQFF. The CDR3 nucleotides are TGCGCCAGCAGTGAAGCTAGCGGGAGAATATCCTACAATGAGCAGTTCTTC.

This clone was seen just once. This sequence joins TRBV4-1 and TRBJ2-7, with 8 bases fitting TRBD1. Germline CDR1 and CDR2: MGHRA and YSYEKL. J was trimmed by 3 bases and V by 1 base; bases with no gene match: 5. The CDR3 runs to 15 residues. This CDR3 is CASSQGSGGVYEQYF. As DNA, the CDR3 is TGCGCCAGCAGCCAAGGATCAGGGGGCGTCTACGAGCAGTACTTC.

The rearrangement uses TRBV6-4 and TRBJ2-5; possibly TRBD1 for D (6 bases). Germline CDR1 reads MRHNA; CDR2 reads SNTAGT. The ends were cut back, 6 bases at V and 1 base at J, with 18 bases in the middle. The CDR3 contains 16 residues. The chain's CDR3 is CASRNREVGLQETQYF. The CDR3 bases are TGTGCCAGCAGGAACAGGGAAGTAGGGCTCCAAGAGACCCAGTACTTC.

This chain uses TRBV30 with TRBJ2-5; 8 bases match TRBD1. The germline V gene encodes CDR1 GTSNPN and CDR2 SVGIG (reference sequence). V lost 1 base and J lost 5; bases outside the gene matches: 3. The CDR3 contains 13 residues. The CDR3 protein is CAWSARGPETQYF. CDR3 sequence (DNA): TGTGCCTGGAGTGCCAGGGGGCCGGAGACCCAGTACTTC.